This T cell receptor (beta chain) was documented in a study of cytomegalovirus exposure and HLA in healthy donors. Study summary: Earlier sequencing of 150 million to 200 million T cells yielded approximately 120 million unique TCR beta sequences.

In the PCR, 60 Vbeta and 13 Jbeta primers were used. The repertoire was sequenced with immunoSEQ multiplex PCR; TCRdb's copy has only in-frame clones and lacks some. The sample consists of 120,000 or so clones, about 78% of them appearing once. The CDR3 length is 16 residues. V lost 2 bases and J lost 5; bases outside the gene matches: 7. Germline CDR1 is MGHRA and CDR2 is YSYEKL. Study-wide results and caveats: There were 150 to 200 TCR beta chains listed as cytomegalovirus-associated.

As for this clone: The antigen remains unidentified.

What was sequenced was PBMCs. The gene calls are TRBV4-1 and TRBJ2-3, with 10 nucleotides matching TRBD2. This sequence originates from a woman aged 40-49 years in good health and CMV-seropositive. The chain's CDR3 is CASSQSIAGGLDTQYF. The CDR3, as DNA: TGCGCCAGCAGCCAATCCATAGCGGGGGGACTAGATACGCAGTATTTT.